These T cell receptor beta chains were read from a single sample in a study of T cell repertoires in cytomegalovirus infection. No antigen is known for these receptors. In TCRdb, the reads were re-called with MiXCR into one record per CDR3 protein. The sample consists of 160,000 or so distinct CDR3 sequences, roughly 21% of them appearing once. The sequencing here drew on CD8+ T cells from cultured PBMCs, taken from culture after CMV antigen stimulation. The receptors derive from a human donor in good health (CMV status not recorded). Some clones in this sample may be carry-over from other donors' samples. Each CDR3 is given with its conserved first and last residue. The D gene is left open where the match is weak. For some rows the clone size is stated as once, few or many, or as a class when expanded; others skip it.

17,TRBJ1-6,.,TRBV7-9,TRBD1,CASSTGTGGSYNSPLHF,TGTGCCAGCAGTACCGGGACAGGGGGCTCCTATAATTCACCCCTCCACTTT
16,TRBJ2-5,.,TRBV7-2,TRBD2,CASSLAERGVVETQYF,TGTGCCAGCAGCTTAGCGGAACGGGGGGTGGTGGAGACCCAGTACTTC
13,TRBJ1-1,many,TRBV12-3/TRBV12-4,.,CASSWEVNTEAFF,TGTGCCAGCAGTTGGGAGGTGAACACTGAAGCTTTCTTT
16,TRBJ2-3,.,TRBV4-1,.,CASSLVLDTSTDTQYF,TGCGCCAGCAGCCTAGTACTGGACACCAGCACAGATACGCAGTATTTT
12,TRBJ2-7,.,TRBV15,.,CATWTSLYEQYF,TGTGCCACCTGGACATCCCTTTACGAGCAGTACTTC
13,TRBJ2-1,few,TRBV4-1,.,CASSQRGGDEQFF,TGCGCCAGCAGCCAGAGGGGAGGCGATGAGCAGTTCTTC
14,TRBJ1-4,.,TRBV27,.,CASRASRRDEKLFF,TGTGCCAGCAGGGCATCGAGGCGAGATGAAAAACTGTTTTTT
14,TRBJ1-2,many,TRBV4-1,.,CASSQLGRHYGYTF,TGCGCCAGCAGCCAACTGGGACGCCACTATGGCTACACCTTC
13,TRBJ1-5,few,TRBV5-6,.,CASSLGTSQPQHF,TGTGCCAGCAGCTTGGGCACATCACAGCCCCAGCATTTT
13,TRBJ2-1,few,TRBV4-1,.,CASSQLTPDEQFF,TGCGCCAGCAGCCAATTAACACCCGATGAGCAGTTCTTC
13,TRBJ1-1,.,TRBV28,.,CASSFDLNTEAFF,TGTGCCAGCAGTTTCGACCTGAACACTGAAGCTTTCTTT
14,TRBJ2-7,.,TRBV6-2/TRBV6-3,.,CASSFGDSSYEQYF,TGTGCCAGCAGTTTTGGGGACTCATCCTACGAGCAGTACTTC
17,TRBJ2-1,few,TRBV4-2,TRBD1,CASSQDLTGGLGNEQFF,TGTGCCAGCAGCCAAGATCTTACAGGGGGCTTAGGTAATGAGCAGTTCTTC
15,TRBJ2-1,.,TRBV6-2/TRBV6-3,.,CASRLAEFLGDEQFF,TGTGCCAGCAGATTAGCGGAGTTTCTAGGGGATGAGCAGTTCTTC
13,TRBJ2-7,.,TRBV4-1,TRBD2,CASSQPGGYEQYF,TGCGCCAGCAGCCAACCGGGAGGGTACGAGCAGTACTTC
16,TRBJ1-5,.,TRBV7-2,.,CASSLDVTASNQPQHF,TGTGCCAGCAGCTTAGACGTGACAGCGAGCAATCAGCCCCAGCATTTT
18,TRBJ2-7,few,TRBV7-2,TRBD2,CASSPGLAGGPANREQYF,TGTGCCAGCAGCCCGGGACTAGCGGGGGGCCCAGCTAATAGGGAGCAGTACTTC
15,TRBJ1-2,few,TRBV28,TRBD1,CASSPRDRGTYGYTF,TGTGCCAGCAGTCCCCGGGACAGAGGGACATATGGCTACACCTTC
15,TRBJ1-1,.,TRBV12-3/TRBV12-4,TRBD1,CASSLQVQGGTEAFF,TGTGCCAGCAGTTTACAGGTCCAGGGGGGCACTGAAGCTTTCTTT
14,TRBJ1-2,few,TRBV7-6,.,CASTLRQINYGYTF,TGTGCCAGCACCCTACGACAGATTAACTATGGCTACACCTTC
17,TRBJ2-3,.,TRBV5-6,.,CASSLRENLGRSDTQYF,TGTGCCAGCAGCTTGAGAGAGAACCTGGGTCGGTCAGATACGCAGTATTTT
15,TRBJ1-5,.,TRBV7-9,TRBD1,CASSPGQGSAQPQHF,TGTGCCAGCAGCCCGGGACAGGGTTCGGCTCAGCCCCAGCATTTT
14,TRBJ1-1,.,TRBV7-2,.,CASSPHAGNTEAFF,TGTGCCAGCAGCCCCCACGCGGGGAACACTGAAGCTTTCTTT
18,TRBJ2-5,.,TRBV12-3/TRBV12-4,.,CASSSLADDPFGQETQYF,TGTGCCAGCAGTTCTCTCGCAGATGACCCTTTTGGGCAAGAGACCCAGTACTTC
15,TRBJ2-7,.,TRBV10-3,.,CAISEPDRSSYEQYF,TGTGCCATCAGTGAGCCAGACAGATCCTCCTACGAGCAGTACTTC
14,TRBJ2-3,.,TRBV7-2,TRBD2,CASSFDPGLAGTNF,TGTGCCAGCAGCTTCGACCCGGGACTAGCGGGAACTAATTTT
16,TRBJ1-5,many,TRBV7-2,.,CASSSYGARGDQPQHF,TGTGCCAGCAGCTCCTACGGGGCTAGGGGGGATCAGCCCCAGCATTTT
15,TRBJ1-5,.,TRBV7-2,.,CASSRGRLSNQPQHF,TGTGCCAGCAGCCGGGGGCGGCTGAGCAATCAGCCCCAGCATTTT
12,TRBJ1-6,.,TRBV5-5,.,CASTVGGSPLHF,TGTGCCAGCACCGTGGGGGGATCACCCCTCCACTTT
13,TRBJ1-1,few,TRBV27,.,CASRISGVAEAFF,TGTGCCAGCAGGATTTCAGGGGTAGCTGAAGCTTTCTTT
14,TRBJ1-5,.,TRBV12-3/TRBV12-4,.,CASSPGVSNQPQHF,TGTGCCAGCAGCCCGGGAGTCAGCAATCAGCCCCAGCATTTT
13,TRBJ1-2,few,TRBV12-3/TRBV12-4,TRBD1,CASSQQGPWGYTF,TGTGCCAGCAGTCAACAGGGGCCTTGGGGCTACACCTTC
14,TRBJ2-7,few,TRBV7-9,TRBD1,CASSSGTGELEQYF,TGTGCCAGCAGCTCCGGGACAGGGGAACTCGAGCAGTACTTC
16,TRBJ2-7,few,TRBV27,TRBD1,CASSPSTGDSSYEQYF,TGTGCCAGCAGTCCTTCGACAGGGGACAGCTCCTACGAGCAGTACTTC
14,TRBJ1-5,.,TRBV12-3/TRBV12-4,.,CASWRRDSNQPQHF,TGTGCCAGCTGGAGACGGGATAGCAATCAGCCCCAGCATTTT
14,TRBJ2-3,.,TRBV7-3,TRBD1,CASSSGQGADTQYF,TGTGCCAGCAGCTCGGGACAGGGGGCAGATACGCAGTATTTT
17,TRBJ1-2,few,TRBV4-1,.,CASSQDPLRSGVNGYTF,TGCGCCAGCAGCCAGGATCCTCTAAGATCAGGGGTAAATGGCTACACCTTC
15,TRBJ2-2,few,TRBV7-2,.,CASSLIRGVTGELFF,TGTGCCAGCAGCTTAATCAGGGGAGTGACCGGGGAGCTGTTTTTT
14,TRBJ1-2,few,TRBV2,.,CASSEGLRGDGYTF,TGTGCCAGCAGTGAAGGCCTCAGAGGGGATGGCTACACCTTC
16,TRBJ2-3,.,TRBV4-1,.,CASSLFEEGEGDTQYF,TGCGCCAGCAGTCTCTTCGAGGAGGGGGAAGGAGATACGCAGTATTTT
16,TRBJ1-1,.,TRBV6-2/TRBV6-3,TRBD1,CASSHTGTGGNTEAFF,TGTGCCAGCAGTCACACCGGGACAGGGGGCAACACTGAAGCTTTCTTT
15,TRBJ2-1,few,TRBV7-9,TRBD2,CASSSRTSGGNEQFF,TGTGCCAGCAGCTCCCGGACTAGCGGGGGGAATGAGCAGTTCTTC
14,TRBJ1-1,few,TRBV6-2/TRBV6-3,.,CASSYTDRNTEAFF,TGTGCCAGCAGTTATACCGACAGAAACACTGAAGCTTTCTTT
12,TRBJ1-1,few,TRBV7-6,.,CASSFSTGEAFF,TGTGCCAGCAGTTTTTCGACAGGTGAAGCTTTCTTT
13,TRBJ2-3,.,TRBV10-2,.,CASSDRSTDTQYF,TGCGCCAGCAGTGACCGTAGCACAGATACGCAGTATTTT
15,TRBJ2-7,once,TRBV6-2/TRBV6-3,.,CASSYGGTYLYEQYF,TGTGCCAGCAGTTACGGCGGGACGTACCTCTACGAGCAGTACTTC
15,TRBJ1-3,.,TRBV12-3/TRBV12-4,.,CASRADGFSGNTIYF,TGTGCCAGCAGGGCGGACGGATTCTCTGGAAACACCATATATTTT
17,TRBJ2-3,few,TRBV11-2,TRBD2,CASSGRLAGESTDTQYF,TGTGCCAGCAGCGGGAGACTAGCGGGGGAGTCCACAGATACGCAGTATTTT
13,TRBJ1-2,few,TRBV4-1,.,CASSQDPGNGYTF,TGCGCCAGCAGCCAAGACCCAGGGAATGGCTACACCTTC
15,TRBJ2-7,.,TRBV7-9,TRBD1,CASSYLTGGSNEQYF,TGTGCCAGCAGCTACTTGACAGGGGGGTCCAACGAGCAGTACTTC
16,TRBJ1-1,.,TRBV4-3,.,CASSQDLPSLGTEAFF,TGCGCCAGCAGCCAAGACCTACCCAGTTTGGGCACTGAAGCTTTCTTT
13,TRBJ2-3,few,TRBV3-1,.,CASSLGLANTQYF,TGTGCCAGCAGCCTCGGACTGGCCAATACGCAGTATTTT
13,TRBJ1-4,.,TRBV10-3,.,CAIGGDHSEKLFF,TGTGCCATCGGGGGTGACCATAGCGAAAAACTGTTTTTT